This record looks at one T cell receptor (beta chain) sequence and its context. Its antigen is not known. The data were taken from a study of T cell responses to AZD1222 COVID-19 vaccine. Regarding the study as a whole: Regions 160-218 and 743-854 dominated among vaccine-associated CD4 TCRs spanning spike. Two AZD1222 administrations were followed by greater Spike-specific TCR breadth and depth.

TCRdb's table, derived via immunoSEQ multiplex PCR, lists solely in-frame clones and lacks some. The sample shows about 150,000 clones, around 90% of them seen only once. V lost 0 bases and J lost 2, with 10 bases in between. Germline V gene lookup returns CDR1 MRHNA and CDR2 SNTAGT. The CDR3 contains 15 residues. This receptor was taken from an adult in good health. Sequenced material: peripheral blood, taken on day 0 of AZD1222 vaccination. This chain links TRBV6-4 with TRBJ1-1; D call uncertain. This chain's CDR3 is CASSDSMESNTEAFF. CDR3 nucleotides: TGTGCCAGCAGTGACTCGATGGAGTCCAACACTGAAGCTTTCTTT.